A single sample is the source of the 10 T cell receptor beta chains below, sequenced in a study of T cells in Graves' hyperthyroidism and ophthalmopathy. There were TCR beta CDR3 regions amplified from RNA transcripts. RT-PCR in the first round (using the HTBI primer set) targeted the TCR CDR3. TCRdb re-derived calls from the multiplex PCR reads in MiXCR, one entry per CDR3 protein. The data contain 330,000 or so distinct CDR3 sequences, approximately 18% of them seen just once; the ten biggest clones take up just under 40%. The specimen was blood. The receptors originated from a middle-aged man with Graves' ophthalmopathy.

V and J are TRBV5-6 and TRBJ2-1; 12 bases map to TRBD2. The trim removed 4 bases at V and 0 bases at J, leaving 14 bases unmatched. Germline CDR1 and CDR2: SGHDT and YYEEEE. This CDR3 has 20 residues. CDR3 residues: CASSGSGLAGGPHSYNEQFF. The CDR3 bases are TGTGCCAGCAGCGGTAGTGGGCTAGCGGGAGGGCCCCACTCCTACAATGAGCAGTTCTTC. Combining the CDR3 with reference TRBV5-6 and TRBJ2-1 gives the whole variable domain DAGVTQSPTHLIKTRGQQVTLRCSPKSGHDTVSWYQQALGQGPQFIFQYYEEEERQRGNFPDRFSGHQFPNYSSELNVNALLLGDSALYLCASSGSGLAGGPHSYNEQFFGPGTRLTVL.

Points on this clonotype: At one boundary the junction diverges from the germline segment, which might be a read error. CDR3 sequence reads: CASCQDRETQYF. Here the CDR3 DNA reads TGTGCCAGCTGCCAAGATAGGGAGACCCAGTACTTC. The rearrangement joins TRBV3-1 to TRBJ2-5; D gene uncertain. Germline V CDR1 and CDR2: LGHDT, YNNKEL (reference sequence). The CDR3 spans 12 residues.

CDR3 nucleotide sequence: TGCGCCAGCAGCCAAGATCCGAGACTAGCTTTACGGAATGAGCAGTTCTTC. It encodes CASSQDPRLALRNEQFF. The chain combines TRBV4-1 with TRBJ2-1; 7 bases are a match to TRBD2. The CDR3 runs 17 residues. V shed 0 bases and J 7 bases; nucleotides not matched to a gene: 12. The germline V gene encodes CDR1 MGHRA and CDR2 YSYEKL.

The chain couples TRBV15 to TRBJ2-2, with D possibly being TRBD2 (6 bases). Germline CDR1 reads LNHNV; CDR2 reads YYDKDF (reference sequence). The CDR3 totals 16 residues. V lost 0 bases and J lost 5, with 13 bases in between. CDR3 amino acids: CATSRDRDLRTGELFF. CDR3 bases: TGTGCCACCAGCAGAGACAGGGACTTAAGGACCGGGGAGCTGTTTTTT.

Only one count was recorded for this clonotype. The chain carries TRBV25-1 and TRBJ1-2; D is unresolved. The CDR3 is 13 amino acids. Germline assignment: CDR1 MGHDK and CDR2 SYGVNS. Trimming removed 2 bases at V and 4 bases at J, with 8 bases between. The CDR3 DNA reads TGTGCCAGCAGTGAAGGCACGGCCTATGGCTACACCTTC. Amino acid sequence: CASSEGTAYGYTF.

This clonotype was recorded a few times. V and J are TRBV7-6 and TRBJ2-1; D gene unclear. CDR3 length: 15 residues. Germline assignment: CDR1 SGHVS and CDR2 FNYEAQ. Between the trimmed V and J ends, which lost 1 base and 5 bases, there was a span of 12 bases. CDR3 amino acids: CASSLVVGANNEQFF. In DNA, the CDR3 is TGTGCCAGCAGCTTAGTCGTAGGAGCAAACAATGAGCAGTTCTTC.

A few counts support this clonotype. This chain joins TRBV28 and TRBJ1-2, with TRBD1 as a possible D gene (5 bases). CDR1 and CDR2 from the germline V gene are MDHEN and SYDVKM. The CDR3 covers 14 residues. Trimming shortened V by 6 bases and J by 8 bases, and 19 bases separated the two germline ends. CDR3 in amino acids: CASSFLGTQGGYTF. Here the CDR3 DNA reads TGTGCCAGCAGCTTCCTGGGGACCCAGGGCGGCTACACCTTC.

V usage is TRBV2 and J usage is TRBJ2-7; TRBD2 agrees at 10 bases. After removal of 5 bases from V and 4 bases from J, the junction contained 5 bases not matched to a gene. The CDR3 is 14 residues long. The germline V gene has CDR1 SNHLY and CDR2 FYNNEI. CDR3 in amino acids: CASSFFSGRYEQYF. CDR3 in DNA: TGTGCCAGCAGTTTTTTTAGCGGGAGGTACGAGCAGTACTTC.

V and J are TRBV27 and TRBJ2-7, with 7 bases identical to TRBD2. The germline V gene encodes CDR1 MNHEY and CDR2 SMNVEV (reference sequence). The CDR3 totals 12 residues. V lost 4 bases to trimming and J lost 6 bases; unmatched junction nucleotides: 3. The CDR3: CASSSGRGEQYF. The CDR3 DNA is TGTGCCAGCAGTTCAGGGAGGGGCGAGCAGTACTTC.

This clonotype was seen many times. V is TRBV7-8 and J is TRBJ1-5; D not certain. V was trimmed by 5 bases and J by 5 bases, leaving 10 bases between them. CDR3 length: 13 residues. The germline V gene has CDR1 SGHVS and CDR2 FQNEAQ. The CDR3 spells CASSPLIDQPQHF. In DNA, the CDR3 is TGTGCCAGCAGCCCCCTTATCGATCAGCCCCAGCATTTT.